One sample yielded the 6 T cell receptor beta chains listed below, sequenced in a study of blood T cell repertoires in COVID-19. Clones were read by immunoSEQ multiplex PCR, and TCRdb kept only the in-frame ones, dropping some. Of 250,000 to 300,000 clones in the sample, under 90% were seen once. The specimen sequenced was peripheral blood. These receptors were obtained from a woman between 40 and 50 years old who had recovered from COVID-19.

The rearrangement uses TRBV6-1 and TRBJ2-3; a weak D match, TRBD2 (6 bases). The CDR3 consists of 23 residues. V lost 0 bases and J lost 4, with 35 bases in between. Per the germline V gene, CDR1 is MNHNS and CDR2 is SASEGT. CDR3 DNA sequence: TGTGCCAGCAGTGAAGCCCGCCCGTGGGGCCCTTTGGAACGGAGGGCCGGGGCAGATACGCAGTATTTT. The encoded protein is CASSEARPWGPLERRAGADTQYF.

The gene calls are TRBV9 and TRBJ2-5; 8 bases are a match to TRBD2. This CDR3 is built from 14 residues. V shed 0 bases, J shed 5 bases, and the junction held 3 bases outside the gene matches. Germline lookup yields CDR1 SGDLS and CDR2 YYNGEE. The CDR3 nucleotides are TGTGCCAGCAGCGTAGACGGGAGGGGTGAGACCCAGTACTTC. It translates to CASSVDGRGETQYF.

The gene calls are TRBV5-5 and TRBJ2-1, with 11 positions matching TRBD2. V lost 2 bases, J lost 8 bases, and 6 bases stayed unmatched. The CDR3 is 15 amino acids. Germline CDR1 and CDR2: SGHKS and YYEKEE (reference sequence). This CDR3 reads CASSFSGRARDEQFF. The CDR3, as DNA: TGTGCCAGCAGCTTTAGCGGGAGGGCCCGAGATGAGCAGTTCTTC. The whole variable domain, remainder taken from reference TRBV5-5 and TRBJ2-1, is DAGVTQSPTHLIKTRGQQVTLRCSPISGHKSVSWYQQVLGQGPQFIFQYYEKEERGRGNFPDRFSARQFPNYSSELNVNALLLGDSALYLCASSFSGRARDEQFFGPGTRLTVL.

In this sample, this clone turned up a few times. V usage is TRBV19 and J usage is TRBJ1-1, with 8 nucleotides matching TRBD1. CDR3 length: 13 residues. Germline CDR1 and CDR2: LNHDA and SQIVND (reference sequence). DNA for the CDR3: TGTGCAGTAGGCCCAGGGGGCATGGCTGAAGCTTTCTTT. Protein: CAVGPGGMAEAFF.

This chain links TRBV27 with TRBJ1-1; D ambiguous. The CDR3 length is 17 residues. V was shortened by 5 bases and J by 6 bases, with 25 bases between the two germline ends. In germline, CDR1 is MNHEY, CDR2 SMNVEV (reference sequence). CDR3 coding DNA: TGTGCCAGCAGTCAACACCGCAGCATAGGGAGAGGCGCTGAAGCTTTCTTT. Translation: CASSQHRSIGRGAEAFF.

This clone was observed a handful of times. The chain carries TRBV12-3 or TRBV12-4 and TRBJ2-1; the D is unclear. The CDR3 has 11 amino acids. V lost 5 bases and J lost 9, with 8 bases in between. CDR3 residues: CASSPVSEQFF. DNA for the CDR3: TGTGCCAGCAGTCCCGTCAGTGAGCAGTTCTTC.